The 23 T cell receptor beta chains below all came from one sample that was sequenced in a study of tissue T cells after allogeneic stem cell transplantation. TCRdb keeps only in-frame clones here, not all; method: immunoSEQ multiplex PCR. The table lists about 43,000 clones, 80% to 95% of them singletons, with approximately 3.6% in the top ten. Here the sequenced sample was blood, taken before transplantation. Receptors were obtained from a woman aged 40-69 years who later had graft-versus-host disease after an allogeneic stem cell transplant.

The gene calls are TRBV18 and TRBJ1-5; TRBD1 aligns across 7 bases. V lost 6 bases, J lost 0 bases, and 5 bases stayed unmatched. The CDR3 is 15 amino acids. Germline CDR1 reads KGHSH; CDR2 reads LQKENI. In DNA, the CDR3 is TGTGCCAGCTCCGTGGGGACAGATAGCAATCAGCCCCAGCATTTT. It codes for CASSVGTDSNQPQHF.

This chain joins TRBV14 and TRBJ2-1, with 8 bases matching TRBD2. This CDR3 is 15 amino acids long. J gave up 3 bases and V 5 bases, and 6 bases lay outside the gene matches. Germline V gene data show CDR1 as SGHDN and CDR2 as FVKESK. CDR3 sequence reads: CASSYVAGIYNEQFF. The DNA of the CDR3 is TGTGCCAGCAGCTACGTAGCGGGAATCTACAATGAGCAGTTCTTC.

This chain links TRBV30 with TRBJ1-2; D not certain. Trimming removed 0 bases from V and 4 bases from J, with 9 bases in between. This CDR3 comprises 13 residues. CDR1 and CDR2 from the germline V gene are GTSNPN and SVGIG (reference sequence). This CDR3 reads CAWSVQTTYGYTF. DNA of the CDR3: TGTGCCTGGAGTGTACAAACTACCTATGGCTACACCTTC.

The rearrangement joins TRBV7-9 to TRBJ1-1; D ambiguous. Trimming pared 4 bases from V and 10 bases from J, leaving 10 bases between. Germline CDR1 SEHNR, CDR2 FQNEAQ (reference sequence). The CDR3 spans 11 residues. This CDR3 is CASSSLGPAFF. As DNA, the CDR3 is TGTGCCAGCAGCTCCCTGGGCCCAGCTTTCTTT.

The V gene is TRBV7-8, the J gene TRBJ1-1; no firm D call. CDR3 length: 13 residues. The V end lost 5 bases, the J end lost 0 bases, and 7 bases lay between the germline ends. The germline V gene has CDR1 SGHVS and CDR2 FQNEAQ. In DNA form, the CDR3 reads TGTGCCAGCAGCAGAGGGTTGAACACTGAAGCTTTCTTT. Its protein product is CASSRGLNTEAFF.

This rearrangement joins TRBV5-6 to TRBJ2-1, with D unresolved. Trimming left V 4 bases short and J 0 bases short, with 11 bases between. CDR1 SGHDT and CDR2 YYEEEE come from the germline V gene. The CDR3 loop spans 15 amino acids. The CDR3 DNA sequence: TGTGCCAGCAGCCGTTCTCTCACCTCCTACAATGAGCAGTTCTTC. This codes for CASSRSLTSYNEQFF.

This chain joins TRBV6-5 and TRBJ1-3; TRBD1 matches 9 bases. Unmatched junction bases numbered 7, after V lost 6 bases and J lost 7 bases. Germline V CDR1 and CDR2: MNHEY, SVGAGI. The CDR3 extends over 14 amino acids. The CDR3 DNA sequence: TGTGCCAGCAGCACGGACAGGGGTGGTAACACCATATATTTT. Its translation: CASSTDRGGNTIYF.

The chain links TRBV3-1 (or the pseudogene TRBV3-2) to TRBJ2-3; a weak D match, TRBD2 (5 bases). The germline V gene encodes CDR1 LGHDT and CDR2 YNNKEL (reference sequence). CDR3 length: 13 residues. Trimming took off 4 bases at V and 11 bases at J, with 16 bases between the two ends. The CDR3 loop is CASSPWAEGGQYF. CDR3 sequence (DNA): TGTGCCAGCAGCCCTTGGGCCGAAGGAGGGCAGTATTTT.

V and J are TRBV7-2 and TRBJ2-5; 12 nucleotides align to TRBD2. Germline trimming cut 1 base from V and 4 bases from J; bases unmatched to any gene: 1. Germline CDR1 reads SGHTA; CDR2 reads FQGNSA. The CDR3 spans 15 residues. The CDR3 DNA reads TGTGCCAGCAGCTTAGTGACTAGCGGGAGAGAGACCCAGTACTTC. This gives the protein CASSLVTSGRETQYF. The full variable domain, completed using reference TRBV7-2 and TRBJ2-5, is GAGVSQSPSNKVTEKGKDVELRCDPISGHTALYWYRQSLGQGLEFLIYFQGNSAPDKSGLPSDRFSAERTGGSVSTLTIQRTQQEDSAVYLCASSLVTSGRETQYFGPGTRLLVL.

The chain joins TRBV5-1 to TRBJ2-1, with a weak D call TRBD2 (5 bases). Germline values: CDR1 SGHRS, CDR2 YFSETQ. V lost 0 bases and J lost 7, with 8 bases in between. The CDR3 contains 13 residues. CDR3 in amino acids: CASSLAGINEQFF. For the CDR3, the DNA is TGCGCCAGCAGCTTGGCCGGGATTAATGAGCAGTTCTTC.

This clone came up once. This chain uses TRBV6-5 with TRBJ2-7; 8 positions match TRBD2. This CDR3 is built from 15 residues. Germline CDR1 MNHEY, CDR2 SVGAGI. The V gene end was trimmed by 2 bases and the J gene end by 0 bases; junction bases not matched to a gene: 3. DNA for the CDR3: TGTGCCAGCAGTTACCCGGGGGGGAGCTCCTACGAGCAGTACTTC. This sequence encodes CASSYPGGSSYEQYF.

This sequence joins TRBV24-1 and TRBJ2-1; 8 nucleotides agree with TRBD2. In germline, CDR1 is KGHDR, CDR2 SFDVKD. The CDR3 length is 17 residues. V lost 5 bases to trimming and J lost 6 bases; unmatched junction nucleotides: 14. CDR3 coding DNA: TGTGCCACCAGTGGGAGGGGGTCTCGGGAGGGCCGCAATGAGCAGTTCTTC. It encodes CATSGRGSREGRNEQFF.

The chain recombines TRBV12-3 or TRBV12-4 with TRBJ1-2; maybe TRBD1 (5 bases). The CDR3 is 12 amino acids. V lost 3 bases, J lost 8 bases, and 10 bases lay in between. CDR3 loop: CASSLWDQGYTF. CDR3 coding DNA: TGTGCCAGCAGTTTGTGGGACCAAGGCTACACCTTC.

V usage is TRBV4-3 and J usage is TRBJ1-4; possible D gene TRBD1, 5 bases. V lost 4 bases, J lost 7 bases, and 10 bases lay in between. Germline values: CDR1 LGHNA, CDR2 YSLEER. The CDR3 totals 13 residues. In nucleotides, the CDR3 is TGCGCCAGCAGCCTAGGGGAGGGTGAAAAACTGTTTTTT. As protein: CASSLGEGEKLFF.

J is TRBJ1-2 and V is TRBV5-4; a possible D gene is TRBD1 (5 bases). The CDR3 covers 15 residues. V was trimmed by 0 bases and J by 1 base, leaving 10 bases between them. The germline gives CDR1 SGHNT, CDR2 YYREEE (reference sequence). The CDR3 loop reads CASSLGGRDNYGYTF. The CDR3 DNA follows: TGTGCCAGCAGCTTGGGAGGCAGGGATAACTATGGCTACACCTTC.

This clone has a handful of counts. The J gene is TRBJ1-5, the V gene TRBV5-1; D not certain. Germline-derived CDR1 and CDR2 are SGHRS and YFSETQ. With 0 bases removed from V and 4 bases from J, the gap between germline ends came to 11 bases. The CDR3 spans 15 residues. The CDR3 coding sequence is TGCGCCAGCAGCTTGGCGGGTTTGAGAAATCAGCCCCAGCATTTT. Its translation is CASSLAGLRNQPQHF.

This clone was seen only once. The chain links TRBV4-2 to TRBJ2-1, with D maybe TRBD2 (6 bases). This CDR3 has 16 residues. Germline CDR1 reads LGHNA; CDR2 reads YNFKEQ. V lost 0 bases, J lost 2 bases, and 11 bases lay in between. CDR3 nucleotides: TGTGCCAGCAGCCAAGAGGGCGGGGACCCCTACAATGAGCAGTTCTTC. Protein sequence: CASSQEGGDPYNEQFF.

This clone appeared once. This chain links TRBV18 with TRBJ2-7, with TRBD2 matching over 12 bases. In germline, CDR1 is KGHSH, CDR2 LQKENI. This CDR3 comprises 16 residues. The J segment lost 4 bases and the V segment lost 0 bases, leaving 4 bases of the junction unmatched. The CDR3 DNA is TGTGCCAGCTCACCACCTGGGCTAGCGGGAGGGTACGAGCAGTACTTC. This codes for CASSPPGLAGGYEQYF.

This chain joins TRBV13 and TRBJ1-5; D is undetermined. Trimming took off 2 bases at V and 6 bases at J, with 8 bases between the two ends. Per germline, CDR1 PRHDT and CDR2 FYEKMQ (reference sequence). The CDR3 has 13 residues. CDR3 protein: CASSLRSFQPQHF. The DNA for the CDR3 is TGTGCCAGCAGCTTACGGTCCTTTCAGCCCCAGCATTTT.

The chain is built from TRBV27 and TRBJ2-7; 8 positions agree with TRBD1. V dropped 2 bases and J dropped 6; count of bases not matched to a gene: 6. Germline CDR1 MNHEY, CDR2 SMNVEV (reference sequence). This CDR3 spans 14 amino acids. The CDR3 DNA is TGTGCCAGCAGTTTAGGGCAGGGGGCGCCCGAGCAGTACTTC. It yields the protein CASSLGQGAPEQYF.

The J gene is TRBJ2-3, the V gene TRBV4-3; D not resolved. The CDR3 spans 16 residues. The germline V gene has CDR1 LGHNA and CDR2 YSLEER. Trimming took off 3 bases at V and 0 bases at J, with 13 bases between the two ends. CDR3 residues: CASSQGLDLSTDTQYF. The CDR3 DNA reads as TGCGCCAGCAGCCAGGGCCTCGACCTTAGCACAGATACGCAGTATTTT.

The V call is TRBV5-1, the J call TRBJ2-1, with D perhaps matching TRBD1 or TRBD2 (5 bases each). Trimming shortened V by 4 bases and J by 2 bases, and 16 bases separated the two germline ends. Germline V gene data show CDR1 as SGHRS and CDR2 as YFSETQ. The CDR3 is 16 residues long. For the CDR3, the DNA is TGCGCCAGCAGCCTGGCTGTACCGGGACCCTACAATGAGCAGTTCTTC. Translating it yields CASSLAVPGPYNEQFF.

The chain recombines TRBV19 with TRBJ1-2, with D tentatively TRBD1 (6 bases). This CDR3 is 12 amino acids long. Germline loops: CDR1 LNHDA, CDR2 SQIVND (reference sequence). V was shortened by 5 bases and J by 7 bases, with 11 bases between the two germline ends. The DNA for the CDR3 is TGTGCCAGTAGTCCAGGGGCCGGTGGCTACACCTTC. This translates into CASSPGAGGYTF.